These T cell receptor beta chains were read from a single sample in a study of control samples from healthy donors and cancer patients. Produced via immunoSEQ multiplex PCR; TCRdb's table is partial and in-frame only. The sample yields 200,000 or so clones, roughly 94% seen once. The material sequenced was blood. These receptors originate from a man over 45 in good health. Each CDR3 is given with its conserved first and last residue.

v_call	cdr3_aa
TRBV9	CASSVGPSGGARETQYF
TRBV6-1	CASSGKGQGMGGNQPQHF
TRBV6-6	CASTRQGADTDTQYF
TRBV27	CASSLVGRTEAFF
TRBV20-1	CSAQETQYF
TRBV19	CASSIARGRAETQYF
TRBV6-5	CASSYGSGFGHGYTF
TRBV19	CASSMMGGGVESEQFF
TRBV19	CASSPGQGYEKLFF
TRBV2	CASIRVGVPTF
TRBV19	CASSHRGRDEQFF
TRBV4-3	CASSHTSGALEQYF
TRBV6-5	CASSYSWADQPQHF
TRBV7-2	CASSLDGYMPQHF
TRBV19	CASRSGLSYNSPLHF
TRBV28	CASSFPPPQSHGYTF
TRBV15	CATSRPLREEQFF
TRBV7-3	CASSLTMNTEAFF
TRBV28	CASSPRGLNTEAFF
TRBV4-3	CASSQGRESSYEQYF
TRBV6-5	CASSYSGGSGNTIYF
TRBV5-4	CASSLVAGGPSTDTQYF
TRBV7-9	CASNWDRGQGNTIYF
TRBV2	CASSWGQVLDQPQHF
TRBV6-6	CASRGGVYGYTF
TRBV28	CASSWGGTNIQYF
TRBV6-5	CASTTGGGQPQHF
TRBV3-1/TRBV3-2	CASSQGEGRGDGYTF
TRBV5-1	CASSPVGPHNQPQHF
TRBV5-5	CASSLLGTASYNEQFF
TRBV2	CASSEAYGYTF
TRBV20-1	CSASAGTVRYTF
TRBV6-5	CASSYSNNQPQHF
TRBV24-1	CATSDPWTGQETQYF
TRBV10-3	CATGLGTDTQYF
TRBV5-1	CASSPGPGTGVGNTIYF
TRBV6-2/TRBV6-3	CASSPRRDRHYGYTF
TRBV27	CASSLRGQAFSGNTIYF
TRBV9	CASSVDPGVNTEAFF
TRBV10-1	CASSQKTGKTEAFF
TRBV7-9	CASSDRDNYGYTF
TRBV19	CASSIGHRETQYF
TRBV7-2	CASSLAGEEYEQYF
TRBV28	CASNGGYQPQHF
TRBV9	CASSVGDGAYEQYF